This T cell receptor beta chain was identified in a study of cytomegalovirus exposure and HLA in healthy donors. Study-wide background: Previous work identified 120 million or so unique TCR beta sequences from approximately 190 million T cells. Ancestry clustering placed roughly 86% of 350 to 500 genotyped donors in the Caucasian-associated cluster.

Primers included in the PCR were 60 Vbeta and 13 Jbeta primers. Method: immunoSEQ multiplex PCR; TCRdb's copy keeps in-frame clones and lacks some. The data hold about 90,000 clones, with 65% to 85% observed a single time. The CDR3 contains 14 residues. CDR1 and CDR2 from the germline V gene are SGHRS and YFSETQ. Deletions cut 0 bases from V and 3 bases from J, with 9 bases between. This clonotype originated in a man between 18 and 35 years old in good health and CMV-seronegative. Source material: PBMCs. The chain combines TRBV5-1 with TRBJ1-2; no definite D call. The CDR3, as DNA: TGCGCCAGCAGCTTGGTGCCGGGAGACTATGGCTACACCTTC. This translates into CASSLVPGDYGYTF.